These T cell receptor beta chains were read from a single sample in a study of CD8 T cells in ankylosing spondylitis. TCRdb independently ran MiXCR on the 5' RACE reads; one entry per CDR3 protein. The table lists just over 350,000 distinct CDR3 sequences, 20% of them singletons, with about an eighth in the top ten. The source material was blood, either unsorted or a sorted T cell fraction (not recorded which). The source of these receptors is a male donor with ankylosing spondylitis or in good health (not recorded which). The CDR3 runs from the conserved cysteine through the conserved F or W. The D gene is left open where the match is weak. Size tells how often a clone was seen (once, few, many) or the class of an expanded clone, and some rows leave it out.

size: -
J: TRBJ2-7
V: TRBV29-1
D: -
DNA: TGCAGCGTCAGGACAGCCCCCTCCTACGAGCAGTACTTC
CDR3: CSVRTAPSYEQYF

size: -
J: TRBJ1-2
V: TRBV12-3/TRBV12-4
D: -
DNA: TGTGCCAGCAGTTTGGGGCCGTTAGAAGGTTACTATGGCTACACCTTC
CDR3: CASSLGPLEGYYGYTF

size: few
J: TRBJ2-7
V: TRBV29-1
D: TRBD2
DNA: TGCAGCGTTGAACTAGCGGAGACCCCTTCCTACGAGCAGTACTTC
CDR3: CSVELAETPSYEQYF

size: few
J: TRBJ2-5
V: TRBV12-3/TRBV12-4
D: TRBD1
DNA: TGTGCCAGCAGTCCCTCACAGGGGAGTTGGGACCTGTACTTC
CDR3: CASSPSQGSWDLYF

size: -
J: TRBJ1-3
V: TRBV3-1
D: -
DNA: TGTGCCAGCAGCCAAGTAGTCTTGGGCTCTGGAAACACCATATATTTT
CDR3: CASSQVVLGSGNTIYF

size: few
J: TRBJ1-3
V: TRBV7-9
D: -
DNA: TGTGCCAGCAGCCCCCCCGCCCATTTCACCATATATTTT
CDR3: CASSPPAHFTIYF

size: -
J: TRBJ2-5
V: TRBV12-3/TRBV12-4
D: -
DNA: TGTGCCAGCAGTTTTGAACCCAGTGGGGGGGAGACCCAGTACTTC
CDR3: CASSFEPSGGETQYF

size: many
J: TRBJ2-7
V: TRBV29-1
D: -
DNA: TGCAGCGTTGGCAGCCCCTACGAGCAGTACTTC
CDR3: CSVGSPYEQYF

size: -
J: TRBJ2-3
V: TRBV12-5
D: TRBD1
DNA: TGTGCTAGTGGTTTGGTCCGGGACAGAAGCACAGATACGCAGTATTTT
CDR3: CASGLVRDRSTDTQYF

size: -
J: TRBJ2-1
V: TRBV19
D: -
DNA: TGTGCCAGCTCTCATTCGGGGGGGGACAGCTCCTACAATGAGCAGTTCTTC
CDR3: CASSHSGGDSSYNEQFF

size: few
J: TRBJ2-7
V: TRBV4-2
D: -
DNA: TGTGCCAGCAGCCAAGATTTCCCCGGCGAGCAGTACTTC
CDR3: CASSQDFPGEQYF

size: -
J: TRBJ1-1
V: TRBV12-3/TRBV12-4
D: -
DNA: TGTGCCAGCAGTTTACTCCGGGGGCGGGGGACTGAAGCTTTCTTT
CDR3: CASSLLRGRGTEAFF

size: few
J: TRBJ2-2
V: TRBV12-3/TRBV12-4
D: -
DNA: TGTGCCAGCAGTATTGAGCCGTGGGGGGCCGGGGAGCTGTTTTTT
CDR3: CASSIEPWGAGELFF

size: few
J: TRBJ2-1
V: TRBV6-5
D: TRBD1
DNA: TGTGCCAGCAGACACTCACCCTCAGGGGGTGCTGAGCAGTTCTTC
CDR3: CASRHSPSGGAEQFF

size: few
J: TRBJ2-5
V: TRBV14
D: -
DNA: TGTGCCAGCAGCCAAGAGAGCGGTCCGGGGGAGACCCAGTACTTC
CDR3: CASSQESGPGETQYF

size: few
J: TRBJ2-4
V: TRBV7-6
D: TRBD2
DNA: TGTGCCAGCAGCTTGAGCGGGAACATGGACATTCAGTACTTC
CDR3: CASSLSGNMDIQYF

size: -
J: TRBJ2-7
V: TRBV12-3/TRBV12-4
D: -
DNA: TGTGCCAGCAGTTCACGCTACTACGAGCAGTACTTC
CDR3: CASSSRYYEQYF

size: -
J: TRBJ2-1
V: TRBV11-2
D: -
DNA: TGTGCCAGCAGCTTAGAAGTGAGCTCCTACAATGAGCAGTTCTTC
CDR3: CASSLEVSSYNEQFF

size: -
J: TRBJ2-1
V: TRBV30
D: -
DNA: TGTGCCTGGAGGTCCCTCGGAGGCAATGAGCAGTTCTTC
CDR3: CAWRSLGGNEQFF

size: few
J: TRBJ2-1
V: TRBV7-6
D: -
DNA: TGTGCCAGCAGCACCCGCGGAGTACGTGGTAATGATGAGCAGTTCTTC
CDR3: CASSTRGVRGNDEQFF

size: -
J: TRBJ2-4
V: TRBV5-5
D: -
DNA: TGTGCCAGCAGCTTGTGGGACATACCGAGGGACATTCAGTACTTC
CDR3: CASSLWDIPRDIQYF

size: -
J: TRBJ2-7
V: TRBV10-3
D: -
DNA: TGTGCCATCAGCCCAGCCAGGGCCTCCTACGAGCAGTACTTC
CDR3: CAISPARASYEQYF

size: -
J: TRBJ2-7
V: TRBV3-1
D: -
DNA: TGTGCCAGCAGCCTCAACAGTAGGGACCCCACCCCCTACGAGCAGTACTTC
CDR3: CASSLNSRDPTPYEQYF

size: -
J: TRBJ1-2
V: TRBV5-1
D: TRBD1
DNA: TGCGCCAGCAGCGTGACGACAGGGGCGGATGGCTACACCTTC
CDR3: CASSVTTGADGYTF

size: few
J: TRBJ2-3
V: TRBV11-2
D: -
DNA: TGTGCCAGCAGCTTCATAGTGGGGGATACGCAGTATTTT
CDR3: CASSFIVGDTQYF

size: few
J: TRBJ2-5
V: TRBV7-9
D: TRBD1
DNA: TGTGCCAGCAGCCCACGGACAGGGCGAGAGACCCAGTACTTC
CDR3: CASSPRTGRETQYF

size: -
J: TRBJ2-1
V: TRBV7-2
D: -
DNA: TGTGCCAGCAGCTTGGTTCAAGGTTCGGGGGCGGAAGAGCAGTTCTTC
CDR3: CASSLVQGSGAEEQFF

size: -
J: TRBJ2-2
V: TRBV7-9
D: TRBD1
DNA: TGTGCCAGCAGCCGGACAGGGGAGGGGACCGGGGAGCTGTTTTTT
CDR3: CASSRTGEGTGELFF

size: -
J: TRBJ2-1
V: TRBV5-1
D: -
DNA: TGCGCCAGCAGCCGGTCCCAAGGGGGCTACAATGAGCAGTTCTTC
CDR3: CASSRSQGGYNEQFF

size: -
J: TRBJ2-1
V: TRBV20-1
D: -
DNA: TGCAGTGCTAGAGATGGGGTTACGGGGGCAGCCTTTATAGATGAGCAGTTCTTC
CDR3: CSARDGVTGAAFIDEQFF

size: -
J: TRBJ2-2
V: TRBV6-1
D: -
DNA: TGTGCCAGCAGAGTGACGAACACCGGGGAGCTGTTTTTT
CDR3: CASRVTNTGELFF

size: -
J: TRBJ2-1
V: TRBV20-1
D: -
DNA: TGCAGTGCTAGAGAGGTGGGGGGCGATGAGCAGTTCTTC
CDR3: CSAREVGGDEQFF

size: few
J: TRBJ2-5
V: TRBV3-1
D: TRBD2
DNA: TGTGCCAGCAGCAGAGGAGCGGGGGGGGAGACCCAGTACTTC
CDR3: CASSRGAGGETQYF

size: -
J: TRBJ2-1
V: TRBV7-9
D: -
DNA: TGTGCCAGCAGCTCCCGGGACCAGGCCTACAATGAGCAGTTCTTC
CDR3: CASSSRDQAYNEQFF

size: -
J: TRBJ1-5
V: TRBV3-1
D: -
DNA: TGTGCCAGCAGCTCCGGGGGAGATAGCAATCAGCCCCAGCATTTT
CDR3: CASSSGGDSNQPQHF

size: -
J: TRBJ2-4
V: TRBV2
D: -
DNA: TGTGCCAGCAGTGGGCCCTTGGTTGACATTCAGTACTTC
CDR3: CASSGPLVDIQYF

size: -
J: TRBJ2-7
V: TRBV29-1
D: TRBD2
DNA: TGCAGCGTAGGGGGGACTAGCGGATCCTACGAGCAGTACTTC
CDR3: CSVGGTSGSYEQYF

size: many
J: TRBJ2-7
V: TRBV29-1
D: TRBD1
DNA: TGCAGCGCTGGCTTTGTAAGGGGGCCCTCCTACGAGCAGTACTTC
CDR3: CSAGFVRGPSYEQYF

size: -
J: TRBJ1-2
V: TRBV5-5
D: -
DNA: TGTGCCAGCAGCTTGGTACATCCTAACTATGGCTACACCTTC
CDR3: CASSLVHPNYGYTF

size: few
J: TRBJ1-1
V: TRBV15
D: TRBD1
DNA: TGTGCCACCAGCAGTGGGGGACAGGGGAACACTGAAGCTTTCTTT
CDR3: CATSSGGQGNTEAFF

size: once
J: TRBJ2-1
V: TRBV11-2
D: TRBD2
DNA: TGTGCCAGCAGCTTAATGGTAGCGGGGGGTAATGAGCAGTTCTTC
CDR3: CASSLMVAGGNEQFF

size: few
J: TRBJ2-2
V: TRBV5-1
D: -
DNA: TGCGCCAGCAGCCCCTGGGATTTCACCGGGGAGCTGTTTTTT
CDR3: CASSPWDFTGELFF

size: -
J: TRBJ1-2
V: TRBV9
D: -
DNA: TGTGCCAGCAGCGGCAGAAACTATGGCTACACCTTC
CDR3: CASSGRNYGYTF

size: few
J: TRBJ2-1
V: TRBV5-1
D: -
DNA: TGCGCCAGCAGCTTGGTTGTGGGGCAGGCATTGTACAATGAGCAGTTCTTC
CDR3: CASSLVVGQALYNEQFF

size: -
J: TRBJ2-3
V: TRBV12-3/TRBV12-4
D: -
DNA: TGTGCCAGCAGTCATACAGGGCCTACGCAGTATTTT
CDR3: CASSHTGPTQYF

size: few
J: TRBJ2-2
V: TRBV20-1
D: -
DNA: TGCAGTGCTAGGGAGTTAGAATACGGCGGGGTCCTGTTTTTT
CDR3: CSARELEYGGVLFF

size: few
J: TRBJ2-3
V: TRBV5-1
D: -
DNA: TGCGCCAGCAGCTTGGGGGTCACATCCACAGATACGCAGTATTTT
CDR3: CASSLGVTSTDTQYF